The clone carrying this T cell receptor beta chain was seen only once. The data were taken from a study of blood T cell repertoires in COVID-19. In the original processing: Cell counts per sample came from amplifying reference gene primers. Sequenced by immunoSEQ multiplex PCR; TCRdb stores in-frame clones only, minus some. D and trimming come from the DNA, and the V and J calls and clone size come from that table. The sample contains 100,000 to 150,000 clones, around 70% of which appear only once. This CDR3 is 12 amino acids long. With 1 base removed from V and 9 bases from J, the gap between germline ends came to 9 bases.

This chain links TRBV12-3 or TRBV12-4 with TRBJ1-1; unclear D gene. The sample taken for sequencing was peripheral blood. The TCR originated in a man aged 60-69 years with acute or convalescent COVID-19. The CDR3 DNA sequence: TGTGCCAGCAGTTTAGATGAACAAAAAGCTTTCTTT. Translation gives CASSLDEQKAFF.